The 18 T cell receptor beta chains presented below share a single source sample, sequenced in a study of early T cells in non-severe SARS-CoV-2 infection. A single record per CDR3 protein comes from TCRdb applying MiXCR to the 5' RACE reads. The table lists roughly 9,200 distinct CDR3 sequences, under 5.5% of them singletons. The sequencing sample was made of whole blood. The receptors were gathered from an adult who was a healthcare worker with PCR-confirmed SARS-CoV-2 infection or an uninfected control (not recorded which).

This clonotype is medium-sized. The rearrangement links TRBV30 to TRBJ2-1; TRBD1 matches 7 bases. This CDR3 comprises 17 residues. V trimming: 0 bases; J trimming: 0 bases; junction bases outside the gene matches: 8. Germline loops: CDR1 GTSNPN, CDR2 SVGIG (reference sequence). The CDR3 DNA follows: TGTGCCTGGAGTGTAATAGGGACAGTGGGCTCCTACAATGAGCAGTTCTTC. It encodes CAWSVIGTVGSYNEQFF.

The table lists this clonotype with many counts. The chain employs TRBV24-1 and TRBJ2-7, with D uncertain. The ends were cut back, 5 bases at V and 7 bases at J, with 8 bases in the middle. This CDR3 has 11 residues. Germline CDR1 is KGHDR and CDR2 is SFDVKD. As DNA, the CDR3 is TGTGCCACCAGTGCCCCGTTGGAGCAGTACGTC. Its protein product is CATSAPLEQYV.

This clonotype appeared many times. This chain links TRBV6-2 or TRBV6-3 with TRBJ1-1, with D possibly TRBD1 on 6 matching bases. V shed 3 bases and J shed 4 bases, with 15 bases lying between them. Germline CDR1 and CDR2: MNHEY and SVGEGT. The CDR3 is 15 residues long. DNA for the CDR3: TGTGCCAGCAGTTATAATGGGGGCGTAGGCACTGAAGCTTTCTTT. This encodes CASSYNGGVGTEAFF.

This clonotype was seen many times. The chain couples TRBV20-1 to TRBJ2-1; D tentatively reads TRBD1 or TRBD2 (5 bases each). Trimming removed 3 bases at V and 8 bases at J, with 11 bases between. CDR1 DFQATT and CDR2 SNEGSKA come from the germline V gene (reference sequence). The CDR3 runs 12 residues. The CDR3 nucleotides read TGCAGTGCTAGGGGACCACGCGATGAGCAGTTCTTC. This sequence encodes CSARGPRDEQFF.

This clonotype is judged medium-sized (0.01 to 0.1%). The chain links TRBV12-3 or TRBV12-4 to TRBJ1-1, with 8 positions matching TRBD1. This CDR3 region has 14 residues. Trimming removed 7 bases from V and 4 bases from J; junction bases left unmatched: 8. CDR3 DNA: TGTGCCAGCAATCCGACAGGGGAGGCCACTGAAGCTTTCTTT. It codes for CASNPTGEATEAFF.

This clonotype was recorded a few times. This sequence joins TRBV12-3 or TRBV12-4 and TRBJ2-1; 8 bases match TRBD2. The J segment lost 5 bases and the V segment lost 0 bases, leaving 6 bases of the junction unmatched. There are 16 residues in the CDR3. The CDR3 protein is CASSLADGRAHNEQFF. In nucleotides, the CDR3 is TGTGCCAGCAGTTTAGCTGACGGGAGGGCCCACAATGAGCAGTTCTTC.

This clonotype has a count of ten or more. V is TRBV29-1 and J is TRBJ2-5, with D unclear. This CDR3 has 12 amino acids. Germline V gene sequence: CDR1 SQVTM, CDR2 ANQGSEA. The V and J ends lost 3 bases and 5 bases respectively, with 10 bases between them. The CDR3 reads CSVEGNSETQYF. For the CDR3, the DNA is TGCAGCGTTGAGGGGAATTCGGAGACCCAGTACTTC.

This clonotype was seen many times. The chain couples TRBV10-2 to TRBJ2-1, with 9 nucleotides matching TRBD1. Germline CDR1 is WSHSY and CDR2 is SAAADI. This CDR3 has 17 residues. V lost 3 bases, J lost 8 bases, and 14 bases stayed unmatched. CDR3 sequence (DNA): TGCGCCAGCAGTGAAGAAGGCGGGACAGGGAGTCTCGATGAGCAGTTCTTC. Amino acid sequence: CASSEEGGTGSLDEQFF.

Ten or more counts support this clonotype. CDR3 protein: CASNIIGTSGSDEQFF. The CDR3 DNA reads TGTGCCAGCAACATAATCGGGACTAGCGGGAGCGATGAGCAGTTCTTC. The genes are TRBV11-2 and TRBJ2-1; 14 bases are a match to TRBD2. CDR1 SGHAT and CDR2 FQNNGV come from the germline V gene. The CDR3 totals 16 residues. J was trimmed by 8 bases and V by 7 bases; bases with no gene match: 10.

This clonotype has just a few counts. J is TRBJ2-1 and V is TRBV10-2; the D is unclear. CDR1 and CDR2 (germline): WSHSY, SAAADI. This CDR3 region has 15 residues. V lost 2 bases, J lost 5 bases, and 13 bases lay in between. The CDR3 loop reads CASSEGLGSNNEQFF. CDR3 nucleotides: TGCGCCAGCAGTGAGGGCCTAGGATCGAACAATGAGCAGTTCTTC.

With respect to this clonotype: A much larger clone lies one base from this, so it may be a read error. The chain is built from TRBV2 and TRBJ2-1, with no clear D. The V gene's germline CDR1 is SNHLY and CDR2 FYNNEI. This CDR3 spans 9 amino acids. The ends were cut back, 11 bases at V and 8 bases at J, with 7 bases in the middle. In DNA form, the CDR3 reads TGTGCCGGCATAGATGAGCAGTTCTTC. Amino acid sequence: CAGIDEQFF. Combining the CDR3 with reference TRBV2 and TRBJ2-1 gives the whole variable domain EPEVTQTPSHQVTQMGQEVILRCVPISNHLYFYWYRQILGQKVEFLVSFYNNEISEKSEIFDDQFSVERPDGSNFTLKIRSTKLEDSAMYFCAGIDEQFFGPGTRLTVL.

The table lists this clonotype with many counts. The chain joins TRBV20-1 to TRBJ2-1; the match to TRBD2 covers 10 bases. This CDR3 is 15 amino acids long. CDR1 is DFQATT and CDR2 is SNEGSKA in the germline V gene (reference sequence). V trimming: 6 bases; J trimming: 2 bases; junction bases outside the gene matches: 7. The CDR3 DNA reads as TGCAGTGCCAAACTAGCGGGACGACCCTACAATGAGCAGTTCTTC. Its translation is CSAKLAGRPYNEQFF.

This clonotype is labeled medium-sized. The chain combines TRBV6-5 with TRBJ2-3; 12 bases agree with TRBD1. The CDR3 spans 19 residues. Germline V gene data show CDR1 as MNHEY and CDR2 as SVGAGI. V trimming: 0 bases; J trimming: 2 bases; junction bases outside the gene matches: 9. The CDR3 sequence is CASSYSFSGTGGVTDTQYF. In DNA form, the CDR3 reads TGTGCCAGCAGTTACTCTTTCTCCGGGACAGGGGGCGTCACAGATACGCAGTATTTT.

This clonotype is medium-sized by share. The CDR3 reads CASSPQGTGNTIYF. CDR3 nucleotide sequence: TGTGCCAGCTCACCGCAGGGCACTGGAAACACCATATATTTT. The chain couples TRBV18 to TRBJ1-3, with D possibly matching TRBD1 (5 bases). Germline values: CDR1 KGHSH, CDR2 LQKENI. The CDR3 contains 14 residues. Trimming cost V 3 bases and J 2 bases, with 8 bases left between them.

This clonotype came up many times. The chain has TRBV11-2 and TRBJ2-5; the D is unclear. CDR1 is SGHAT, CDR2 FQNNGV, per germline. V shed 4 bases and J shed 2 bases, with 5 bases lying between them. This CDR3 has 12 amino acids. The CDR3 sequence is CASSSLQETQYF. The CDR3 bases are TGTGCCAGCAGCTCGTTACAAGAGACCCAGTACTTC. The full variable domain, with the rest looked up from reference TRBV11-2 and TRBJ2-5, is EAGVAQSPRYKIIEKRQSVAFWCNPISGHATLYWYQQILGQGPKLLIQFQNNGVVDDSQLPKDRFSAERLKGVDSTLKIQPAKLEDSAVYLCASSSLQETQYFGPGTRLLVL.

Ten or more counts support this clonotype. The rearrangement uses TRBV10-2 and TRBJ2-3; TRBD1 is a possible D gene (6 bases). The germline V gene has CDR1 WSHSY and CDR2 SAAADI. Trimming took off 7 bases at V and 3 bases at J, with 17 bases between the two ends. The CDR3 has 15 amino acids. As DNA, the CDR3 is TGCGCCAGCAAGGTGGGGGCGTGGAAGACAGATACGCAGTATTTT. It yields the protein CASKVGAWKTDTQYF.

This clonotype is deemed medium-sized. This chain uses TRBV20-1 with TRBJ2-3; no definite D call. Deletions cut 8 bases from V and 4 bases from J, with 16 bases between. The germline V gene encodes CDR1 DFQATT and CDR2 SNEGSKA (reference sequence). The CDR3 runs to 13 residues. The chain's CDR3 is CSIKPFGPDTQYF. As DNA, the CDR3 is TGCAGTATCAAGCCTTTCGGCCCAGATACGCAGTATTTT.

This clonotype was counted many times. The chain has TRBV4-1 and TRBJ2-1; 10 bases match TRBD2. Germline V gene lookup returns CDR1 MGHRA and CDR2 YSYEKL. The length of the CDR3 is 15 residues. The J segment lost 7 bases and the V segment lost 0 bases, leaving 3 bases of the junction unmatched. The CDR3 reads CASSQDFSGGNEQFF. The CDR3 DNA reads TGCGCCAGCAGCCAAGACTTTAGCGGGGGGAATGAGCAGTTCTTC.